A single sample gave rise to the 10 T cell receptor beta chains below, sequenced in a study of blood T cell repertoires in COVID-19. Only in-frame clones appear in the TCRdb table, and some are missing; sequencing was by immunoSEQ multiplex PCR. The sample lists around 200,000 clones, 80% to 90% occurring once. The sample consisted of peripheral blood. The receptors were sampled from a man aged 35-49 years with active or convalescent COVID-19.

The chain combines TRBV27 with TRBJ1-5, with TRBD1 matching over 9 bases. The CDR3 has 14 amino acids. With 5 bases clipped from V and 5 bases from J, the junction kept 4 bases outside the gene matches. Germline values: CDR1 MNHEY, CDR2 SMNVEV (reference sequence). For the CDR3, the DNA is TGTGCCAGCAGTGCTGGGACAGGGCATCAGCCCCAGCATTTT. Translated, it gives CASSAGTGHQPQHF.

This chain uses TRBV7-9 with TRBJ2-1; 8 bases match TRBD2. V shed 1 base and J 5 bases; nucleotides not matched to a gene: 4. Germline V lookup: CDR1 SEHNR, CDR2 FQNEAQ (reference sequence). The length of the CDR3 is 15 residues. Written as DNA, the CDR3 is TGTGCCAGCAGCTTAGGGGGACTAGGTAACAATGAGCAGTTCTTC. Its protein is CASSLGGLGNNEQFF.

The rearrangement joins TRBV7-2 to TRBJ1-6; tentative D call: TRBD1 (6 bases). Trimming shortened V by 1 base and J by 14 bases, and 21 bases separated the two germline ends. The CDR3 has 16 amino acids. Germline assignment: CDR1 SGHTA and CDR2 FQGNSA. The DNA of the CDR3 is TGTGCCAGCAGCTTAGGAGGATCAGGGAACAGGGTAACCCTCCACTTT. Translated, it gives CASSLGGSGNRVTLHF. The full variable domain, rest sourced from reference TRBV7-2 and TRBJ1-6, is GAGVSQSPSNKVTEKGKDVELRCDPISGHTALYWYRQSLGQGLEFLIYFQGNSAPDKSGLPSDRFSAERTGGSVSTLTIQRTQQEDSAVYLCASSLGGSGNRVTLHFGNGTRLTVT.

The CDR3 bases are TGTGCCACCAGTCTGGACAGGCCTCAGCCCCAGCATTTT. Residues: CATSLDRPQPQHF. The chain has TRBV15 and TRBJ1-5; 7 positions agree with TRBD1. Germline V gives CDR1 LNHNV, CDR2 YYDKDF (reference sequence). V shed 6 bases and J 6 bases; nucleotides not matched to a gene: 5. The CDR3 is made up of 13 amino acids.

This clone was seen a single time. The chain has TRBV27 and TRBJ2-2; weak D call: TRBD1 (6 bases). Germline V gene sequence: CDR1 MNHEY, CDR2 SMNVEV (reference sequence). This CDR3 is built from 14 residues. Trimming took off 5 bases at V and 6 bases at J, with 13 bases between the two ends. CDR3 protein: CASSKGVGAGELFF. CDR3 nucleotide sequence: TGTGCCAGCAGTAAGGGGGTTGGGGCCGGGGAGCTGTTTTTT.

This chain connects TRBV7-3 to TRBJ1-6; D is ambiguous. This CDR3 is built from 13 residues. Germline-derived CDR1 and CDR2 are SGHTA and FQGTGA. The V and J ends lost 5 bases and 11 bases respectively, with 13 bases between them. The CDR3 loop reads CASSPTERAPLHF. CDR3 nucleotides: TGTGCCAGCAGCCCTACAGAAAGAGCACCCCTCCACTTT.

The rearrangement links TRBV18 to TRBJ1-5; D remains unclear. V was trimmed by 0 bases and J by 11 bases, leaving 11 bases between them. This CDR3 contains 13 residues. Germline CDR1 reads KGHSH; CDR2 reads LQKENI. The CDR3 region is CASSPPNRGAQHF. Written as DNA, the CDR3 is TGTGCCAGCTCACCACCGAATCGGGGAGCCCAGCATTTT.

The chain has TRBV7-2 and TRBJ1-5, with D possibly being TRBD1 (5 bases). The CDR3 extends over 15 amino acids. Per the germline V gene, CDR1 is SGHTA and CDR2 is FQGNSA. V lost 4 bases to trimming and J lost 3 bases, with 13 bases between them. CDR3 coding DNA: TGTGCCAGCAGCTCGACAGTCTCTAACAATCAGCCCCAGCATTTT. Protein: CASSSTVSNNQPQHF.

This clone was counted only a few times. This CDR3 is CASTGLSNYGYTF. The DNA for the CDR3 is TGTGCCAGCACCGGACTTTCCAACTATGGCTACACCTTC. The rearrangement links TRBV2 to TRBJ1-2; D not certain. The CDR3 is made up of 13 amino acids. The V end was cut by 7 bases, the J end by 2 bases, with 11 bases between. The germline V gene encodes CDR1 SNHLY and CDR2 FYNNEI.

The rearrangement joins TRBV29-1 to TRBJ2-2; 13 nucleotides line up with TRBD2. Germline V gene data show CDR1 as SQVTM and CDR2 as ANQGSEA. V dropped 1 base and J dropped 4; count of bases not matched to a gene: 3. CDR3 length: 16 amino acids. CDR3 loop: CSVEARTSGGTGELFF. DNA for the CDR3: TGCAGCGTTGAAGCCAGGACTAGCGGGGGCACCGGGGAGCTGTTTTTT.